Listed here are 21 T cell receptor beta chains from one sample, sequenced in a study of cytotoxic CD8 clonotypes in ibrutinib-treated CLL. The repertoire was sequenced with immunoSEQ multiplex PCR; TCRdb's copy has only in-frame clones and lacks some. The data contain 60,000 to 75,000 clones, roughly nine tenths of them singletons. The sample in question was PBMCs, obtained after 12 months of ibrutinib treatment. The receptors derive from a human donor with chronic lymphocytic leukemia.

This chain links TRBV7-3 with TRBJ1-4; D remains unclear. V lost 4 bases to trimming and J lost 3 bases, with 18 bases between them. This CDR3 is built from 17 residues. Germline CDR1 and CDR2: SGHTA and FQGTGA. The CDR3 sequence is CASSSDIGLDSNEKLFF. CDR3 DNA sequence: TGTGCCAGCAGCTCCGACATTGGGTTAGATTCTAATGAAAAACTGTTTTTT.

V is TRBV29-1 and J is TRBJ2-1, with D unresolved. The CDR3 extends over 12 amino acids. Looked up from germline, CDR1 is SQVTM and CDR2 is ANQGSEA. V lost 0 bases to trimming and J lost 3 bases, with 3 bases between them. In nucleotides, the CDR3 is TGCAGCGTTGAAGACGGCTACAATGAGCAGTTCTTC. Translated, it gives CSVEDGYNEQFF.

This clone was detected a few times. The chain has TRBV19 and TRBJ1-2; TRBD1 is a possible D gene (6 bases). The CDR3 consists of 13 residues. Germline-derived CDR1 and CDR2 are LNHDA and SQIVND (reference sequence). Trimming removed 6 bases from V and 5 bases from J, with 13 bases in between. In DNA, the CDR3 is TGTGCCAGTAGACCGGACAGCGGTTATGGCTACACCTTC. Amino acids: CASRPDSGYGYTF. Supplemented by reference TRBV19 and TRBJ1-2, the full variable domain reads DGGITQSPKYLFRKEGQNVTLSCEQNLNHDAMYWYRQDPGQGLRLIYYSQIVNDFQKGDIAEGYSVSREKKESFPLTVTSAQKNPTAFYLCASRPDSGYGYTFGSGTRLTVV.

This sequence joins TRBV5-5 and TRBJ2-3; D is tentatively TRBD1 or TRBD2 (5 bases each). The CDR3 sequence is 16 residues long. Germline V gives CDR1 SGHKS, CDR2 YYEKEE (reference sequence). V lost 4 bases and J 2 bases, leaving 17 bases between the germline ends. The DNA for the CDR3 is TGTGCCAGCAGCCTGAGGGACCAAGTATACACAGATACGCAGTATTTT. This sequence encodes CASSLRDQVYTDTQYF.

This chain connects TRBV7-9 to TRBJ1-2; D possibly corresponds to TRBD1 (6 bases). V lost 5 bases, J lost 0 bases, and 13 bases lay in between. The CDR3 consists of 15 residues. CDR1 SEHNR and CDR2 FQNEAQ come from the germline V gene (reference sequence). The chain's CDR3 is CASSRTGRANYGYTF. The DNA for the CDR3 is TGTGCCAGCAGCCGCACAGGGCGAGCTAACTATGGCTACACCTTC. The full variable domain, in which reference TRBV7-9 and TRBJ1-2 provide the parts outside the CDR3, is DTGVSQNPRHKITKRGQNVTFRCDPISEHNRLYWYRQTLGQGPEFLTYFQNEAQLEKSRLLSDRFSAERPKGSFSTLEIQRTEQGDSAMYLCASSRTGRANYGYTFGSGTRLTVV.

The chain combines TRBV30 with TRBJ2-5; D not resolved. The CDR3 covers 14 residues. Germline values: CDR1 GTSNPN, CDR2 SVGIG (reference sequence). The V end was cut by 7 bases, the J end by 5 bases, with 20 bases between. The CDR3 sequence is CASLIGLSTETQYF. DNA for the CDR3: TGTGCCTCCCTTATTGGTTTATCTACGGAGACCCAGTACTTC.

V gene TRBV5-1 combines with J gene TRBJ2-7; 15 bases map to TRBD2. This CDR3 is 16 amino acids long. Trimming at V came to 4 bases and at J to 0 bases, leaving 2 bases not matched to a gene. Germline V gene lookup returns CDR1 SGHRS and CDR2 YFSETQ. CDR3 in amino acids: CASSRTSGRASYEQYF. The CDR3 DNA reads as TGCGCCAGCAGCCGGACTAGCGGGAGGGCCTCCTACGAGCAGTACTTC.

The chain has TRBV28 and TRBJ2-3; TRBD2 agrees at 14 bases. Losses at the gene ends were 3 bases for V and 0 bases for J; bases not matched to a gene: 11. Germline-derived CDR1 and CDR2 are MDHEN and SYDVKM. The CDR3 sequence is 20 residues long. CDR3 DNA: TGTGCCAGCAGTTTTTTTAGAGGGACTAGCGGGAGTGGGAGCACAGATACGCAGTATTTT. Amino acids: CASSFFRGTSGSGSTDTQYF.

The CDR3 is CASSPGGGYTF. The CDR3 DNA reads TGTGCCAGTAGCCCAGGGGGAGGCTACACCTTC. This chain connects TRBV19 to TRBJ1-2; the match to TRBD1 covers 7 bases. Germline-derived CDR1 and CDR2 are LNHDA and SQIVND (reference sequence). The CDR3 consists of 11 residues. V lost 6 bases, J lost 8 bases, and 3 bases stayed unmatched.

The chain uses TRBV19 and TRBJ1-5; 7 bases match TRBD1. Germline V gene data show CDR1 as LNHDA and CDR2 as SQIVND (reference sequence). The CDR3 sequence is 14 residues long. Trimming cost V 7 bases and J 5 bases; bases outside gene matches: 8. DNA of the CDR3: TGTGCCAGTACTTTAGGGGGCATTGATCAGCCCCAGCATTTT. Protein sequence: CASTLGGIDQPQHF.

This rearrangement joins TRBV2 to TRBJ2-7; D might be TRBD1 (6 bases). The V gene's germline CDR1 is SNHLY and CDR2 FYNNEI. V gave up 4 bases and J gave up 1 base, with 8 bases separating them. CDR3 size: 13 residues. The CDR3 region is CASSGDKSYEQYF. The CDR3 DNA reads TGTGCCAGCAGTGGGGACAAGTCCTACGAGCAGTACTTC.

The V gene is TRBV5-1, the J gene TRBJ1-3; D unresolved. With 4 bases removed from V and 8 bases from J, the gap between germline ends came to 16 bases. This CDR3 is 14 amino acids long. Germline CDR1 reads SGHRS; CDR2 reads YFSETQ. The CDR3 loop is CASSGGGVGYTIYF. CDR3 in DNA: TGCGCCAGCAGCGGCGGCGGAGTGGGATACACCATATATTTT.

CDR3 sequence (DNA): TGTGCCAGCAGTCCCATGGGGGTTGGTTACGAGCAGTACTTC. Encoded protein: CASSPMGVGYEQYF. The gene calls are TRBV27 and TRBJ2-5; the D call may be TRBD1 or TRBD2 (5 bases each). The J call may not be correct, given that the DNA end is closer to TRBJ2-7. The germline V gene has CDR1 MNHEY and CDR2 SMNVEV (reference sequence). The CDR3 runs to 14 residues.

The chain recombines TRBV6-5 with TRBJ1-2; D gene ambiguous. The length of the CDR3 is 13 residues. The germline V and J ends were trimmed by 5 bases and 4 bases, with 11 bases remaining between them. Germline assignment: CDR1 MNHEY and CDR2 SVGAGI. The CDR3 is CASSEAPFYGYTF. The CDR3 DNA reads TGTGCCAGCAGTGAAGCGCCCTTCTATGGCTACACCTTC.

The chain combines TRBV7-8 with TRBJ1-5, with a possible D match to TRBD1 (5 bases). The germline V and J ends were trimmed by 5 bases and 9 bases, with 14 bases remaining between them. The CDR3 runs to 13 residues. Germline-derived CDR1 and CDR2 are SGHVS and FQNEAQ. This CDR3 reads CASSQDTTRPQHF. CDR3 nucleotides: TGTGCCAGCAGCCAGGACACCACTCGGCCCCAGCATTTT.

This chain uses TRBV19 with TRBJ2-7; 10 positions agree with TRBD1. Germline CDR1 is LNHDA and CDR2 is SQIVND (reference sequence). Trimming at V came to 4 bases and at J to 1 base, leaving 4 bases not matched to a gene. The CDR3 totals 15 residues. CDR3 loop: CASSTRDRGSYEQYF. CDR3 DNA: TGTGCCAGTAGTACCCGGGACAGGGGATCCTACGAGCAGTACTTC.

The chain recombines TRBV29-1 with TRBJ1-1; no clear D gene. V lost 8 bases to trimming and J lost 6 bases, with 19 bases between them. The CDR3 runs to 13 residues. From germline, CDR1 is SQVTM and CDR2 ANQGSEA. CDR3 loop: CSLDVLGNAEAFF. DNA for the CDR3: TGCAGCTTAGACGTATTGGGAAACGCTGAAGCTTTCTTT.

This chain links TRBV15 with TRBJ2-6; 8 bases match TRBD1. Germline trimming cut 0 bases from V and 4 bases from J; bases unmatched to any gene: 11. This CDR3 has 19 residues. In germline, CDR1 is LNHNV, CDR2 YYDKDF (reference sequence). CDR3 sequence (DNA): TGTGCCACCAGCAGAGATCTTTTCCAGGGGGCTTACGGGGCCAACGTCCTGACTTTC. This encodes CATSRDLFQGAYGANVLTF.

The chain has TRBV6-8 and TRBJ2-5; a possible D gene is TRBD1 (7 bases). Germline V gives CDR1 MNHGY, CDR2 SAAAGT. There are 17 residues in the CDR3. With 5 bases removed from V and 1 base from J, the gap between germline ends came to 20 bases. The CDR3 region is CASSTRGNGGFQETQYF. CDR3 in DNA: TGTGCCAGCAGTACCAGGGGGAACGGAGGGTTCCAAGAGACCCAGTACTTC.

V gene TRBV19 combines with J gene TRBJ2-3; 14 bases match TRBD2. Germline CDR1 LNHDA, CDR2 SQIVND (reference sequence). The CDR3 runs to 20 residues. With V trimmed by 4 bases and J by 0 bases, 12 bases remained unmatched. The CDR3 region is CASSRTSGRTSLLSTDTQYF. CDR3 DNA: TGTGCCAGTAGTAGGACTAGCGGGAGGACCTCCCTTTTGAGCACAGATACGCAGTATTTT.

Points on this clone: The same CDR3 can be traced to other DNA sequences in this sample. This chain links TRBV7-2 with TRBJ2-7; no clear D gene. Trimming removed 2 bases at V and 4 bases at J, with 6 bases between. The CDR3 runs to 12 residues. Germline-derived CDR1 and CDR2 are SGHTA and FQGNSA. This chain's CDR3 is CASSLFLYEQYF. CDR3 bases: TGTGCCAGCAGCTTATTCCTTTACGAGCAGTACTTC.